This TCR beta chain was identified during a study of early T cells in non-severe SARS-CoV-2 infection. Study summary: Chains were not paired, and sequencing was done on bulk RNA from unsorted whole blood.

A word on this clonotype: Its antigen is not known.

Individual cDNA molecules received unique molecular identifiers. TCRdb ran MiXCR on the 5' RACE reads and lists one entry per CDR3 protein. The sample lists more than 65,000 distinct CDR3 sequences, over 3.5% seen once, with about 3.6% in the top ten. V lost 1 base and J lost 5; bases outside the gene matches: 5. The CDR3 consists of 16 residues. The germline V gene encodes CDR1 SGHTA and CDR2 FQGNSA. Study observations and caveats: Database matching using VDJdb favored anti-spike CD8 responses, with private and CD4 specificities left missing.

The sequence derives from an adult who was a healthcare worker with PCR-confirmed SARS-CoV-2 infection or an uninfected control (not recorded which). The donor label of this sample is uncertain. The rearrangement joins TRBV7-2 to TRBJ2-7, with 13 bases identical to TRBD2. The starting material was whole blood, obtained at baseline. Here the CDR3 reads CASSLGLAGGRNEQYF. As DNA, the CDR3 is TGTGCCAGCAGCTTAGGACTAGCGGGGGGTAGGAACGAGCAGTACTTC. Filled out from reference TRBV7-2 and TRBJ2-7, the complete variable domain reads GAGVSQSPSNKVTEKGKDVELRCDPISGHTALYWYRQSLGQGLEFLIYFQGNSAPDKSGLPSDRFSAERTGGSVSTLTIQRTQQEDSAVYLCASSLGLAGGRNEQYFGPGTRLTVT.